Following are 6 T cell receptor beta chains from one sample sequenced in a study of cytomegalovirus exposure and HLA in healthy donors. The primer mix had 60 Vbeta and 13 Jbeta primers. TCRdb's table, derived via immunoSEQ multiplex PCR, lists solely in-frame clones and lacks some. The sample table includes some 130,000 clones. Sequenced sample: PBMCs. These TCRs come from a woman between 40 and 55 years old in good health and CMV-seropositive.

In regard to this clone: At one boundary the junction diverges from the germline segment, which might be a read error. The chain's CDR3 is CASSRSGTNDGYTF. CDR3 DNA: TGTGCCAGCAGCCGGTCCGGGACTAACGATGGCTACACCTTC. V is TRBV6-5 and J is TRBJ1-2; possibly TRBD1 for D (5 bases). The germline gives CDR1 MNHEY, CDR2 SVGAGI. The CDR3 totals 14 residues.

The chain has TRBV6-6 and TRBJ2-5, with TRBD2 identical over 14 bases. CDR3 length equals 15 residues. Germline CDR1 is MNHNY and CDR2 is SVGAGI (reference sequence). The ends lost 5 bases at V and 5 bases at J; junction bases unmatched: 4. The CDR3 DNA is TGTGCCAGCAGTCAACGGACTAGCGGGAGGGAGACCCAGTACTTC. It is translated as CASSQRTSGRETQYF.

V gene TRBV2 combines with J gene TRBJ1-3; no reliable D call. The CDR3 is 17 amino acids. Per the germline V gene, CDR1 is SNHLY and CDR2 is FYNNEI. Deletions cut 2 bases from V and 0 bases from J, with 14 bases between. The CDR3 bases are TGTGCCAGCAGTGAACGGGCGGGGTCAAGCTCTGGAAACACCATATATTTT. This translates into CASSERAGSSSGNTIYF.

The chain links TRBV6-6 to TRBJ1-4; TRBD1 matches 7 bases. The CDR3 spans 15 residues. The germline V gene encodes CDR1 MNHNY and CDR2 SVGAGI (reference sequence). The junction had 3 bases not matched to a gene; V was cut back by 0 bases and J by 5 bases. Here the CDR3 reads CASSYSTGTNEKLFF. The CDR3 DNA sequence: TGTGCCAGCAGTTACTCGACAGGGACGAATGAAAAACTGTTTTTT.

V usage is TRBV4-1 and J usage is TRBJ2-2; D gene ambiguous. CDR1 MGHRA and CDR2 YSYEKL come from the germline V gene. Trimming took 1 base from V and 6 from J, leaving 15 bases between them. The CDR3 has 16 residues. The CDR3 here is CASSQGRLLGAGELFF. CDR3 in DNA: TGCGCCAGCAGCCAAGGAAGACTGCTCGGCGCCGGGGAGCTGTTTTTT.

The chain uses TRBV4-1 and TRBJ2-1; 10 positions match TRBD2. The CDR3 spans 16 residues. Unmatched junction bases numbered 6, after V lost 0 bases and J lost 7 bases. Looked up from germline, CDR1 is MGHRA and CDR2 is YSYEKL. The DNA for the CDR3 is TGCGCCAGCAGCCAAGATTTGGCTAGCGGGAGTAATGAGCAGTTCTTC. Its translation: CASSQDLASGSNEQFF.